This is a list of T cell receptor beta chains from one sample in a study of neurological immune-mediated disorders. MiXCR, applied by TCRdb to the 5' RACE reads, yields one record per CDR3 protein. Among roughly 50,000 distinct CDR3 sequences, roughly 12% were seen once, and the ten largest hold roughly 10%. The sequencing sample was made of PBMCs. The receptors shown here come from a male donor with HTLV-1-associated myelopathy (HAM/TSP). Both conserved end residues are part of each CDR3. Each record gives: V gene, CDR3 length, J gene, clone size, D gene, CDR3 DNA, CDR3 protein. A D gene is named only where the DNA matches it firmly. Size is stated for part of the rows, as once, few or many counts, or as a class when the clone is expanded.

V: TRBV5-1
length: 14
J: TRBJ2-7
size: .
D: TRBD1
DNA: TGCTCCAGCAGCCTAGGACAGGCCCTTAGGGAGCAGTACTTC
CDR3: CSSSLGQALREQYF

V: TRBV6-5
length: 16
J: TRBJ2-1
size: many
D: TRBD2
DNA: TGTGCCAGCAGTTACTCCTCTAGCGGGGTTTACAATGAGCAGTTCTTC
CDR3: CASSYSSSGVYNEQFF

V: TRBV10-3
length: 13
J: TRBJ1-6
size: many
D: .
DNA: TGTGCCATCAGGGCGGCCAGTGGTTCACCCCTCCACTTT
CDR3: CAIRAASGSPLHF

V: TRBV4-3
length: 15
J: TRBJ1-2
size: many
D: .
DNA: TGCGCCAGCAGCCAAGATGCCCCCGGAGACTATGGCTACACCTTC
CDR3: CASSQDAPGDYGYTF

V: TRBV18
length: 14
J: TRBJ2-7
size: .
D: .
DNA: TGTGCCAGCTCACCTCTAACAGACACCTACGAGCAGTACTTC
CDR3: CASSPLTDTYEQYF

V: TRBV28
length: 16
J: TRBJ2-3
size: many
D: .
DNA: TGTGCCAGCAGTTTGGTCCGGGTCCCCCACCCAGATACGCAGTATTTT
CDR3: CASSLVRVPHPDTQYF

V: TRBV5-1
length: 15
J: TRBJ2-2
size: many
D: .
DNA: TGCGCCAGCAGCCTGTCAGGGGTAAAGAGCGGGGAGCTGTTTTTT
CDR3: CASSLSGVKSGELFF

V: TRBV6-1
length: 15
J: TRBJ2-7
size: .
D: TRBD1
DNA: TGTGCCAGCAGTGAATATGGGACAGGGGTCTACGAGCAGTACTTC
CDR3: CASSEYGTGVYEQYF

V: TRBV12-3/TRBV12-4
length: 13
J: TRBJ1-1
size: many
D: .
DNA: TGTGCCAGCAGTTTAAGGCCCGTAACTGAAGCTTTCTTT
CDR3: CASSLRPVTEAFF

V: TRBV5-1
length: 14
J: TRBJ1-4
size: many
D: TRBD1
DNA: TGCGCCAGCAGCTCCGGGACAGGGGCTGAAAAACTGTTTTTT
CDR3: CASSSGTGAEKLFF

V: TRBV20-1
length: 13
J: TRBJ1-5
size: .
D: .
DNA: TGCAGTGCTAGTAGGGCGGCCGATCAGCCCCAGCATTTT
CDR3: CSASRAADQPQHF

V: TRBV5-1
length: 14
J: TRBJ1-4
size: many
D: .
DNA: TGCGCCAGCAGCTTGGGCGGGGAAAACGAAAAACTGTTTTTT
CDR3: CASSLGGENEKLFF

V: TRBV7-7
length: 13
J: TRBJ2-2
size: many
D: .
DNA: TGTGCTAGCAGCTTGGAAGGGTTCGGGGAGCTGTTTTTT
CDR3: CASSLEGFGELFF

V: TRBV6-5
length: 15
J: TRBJ1-5
size: .
D: .
DNA: TGTGCCAGCAGCCTCGTCGGAGGTGAGCGTCAGCCCCAGCATTTT
CDR3: CASSLVGGERQPQHF

V: TRBV20-1
length: 13
J: TRBJ2-7
size: few
D: TRBD2
DNA: TGCAGTGCGCCCCTAGCGGGGGGAGGCGAGCAGTACTTC
CDR3: CSAPLAGGGEQYF

V: TRBV5-1
length: 14
J: TRBJ2-7
size: medium-sized
D: TRBD1
DNA: TGCGCCAGCAGCTCGAAAGGACAGGATGATGAGCAGTACTTC
CDR3: CASSSKGQDDEQYF

V: TRBV7-2
length: 13
J: TRBJ2-5
size: many
D: .
DNA: TGTGCCAGCAGCTTATGGCAGGAGGAGACCCAGTACTTC
CDR3: CASSLWQEETQYF